A selection of T cell receptor beta chains follows, all from one sample in a study of blood T cell repertoires in COVID-19. Here immunoSEQ multiplex PCR was the method, and the copy in TCRdb shows in-frame clones only, minus some. The sample has around 78,000 clones; about 89% are singletons. Sequenced input: PBMCs or T cells enriched from blood (not recorded which). Receptors originate from a woman in her forties or fifties with acute COVID-19. The CDR3 runs from the conserved cysteine through the conserved F or W. The D gene is left open where the match is weak. Expanded clones are given a class, and other clones once, few, many or no size at all.

j_call	clone_size	v_call	d_call	cdr3_aa	cdr3_nt
TRBJ2-7	once	TRBV5-1	NA	CASSLVGNWEQYF	TGCGCCAGCAGCTTGGTGGGCAATTGGGAGCAGTACTTC
TRBJ2-7	NA	TRBV5-6	TRBD2	CASSWTSAYLYEQYF	TGTGCCAGCAGCTGGACTAGCGCGTATCTCTACGAGCAGTACTTC
TRBJ2-1	NA	TRBV23-1	TRBD1	CASSQLTTGGYNEQFF	TGCGCCAGCAGTCAATTGACGACAGGGGGCTACAATGAGCAGTTCTTC
TRBJ1-2	NA	TRBV27	NA	CASNQSRGKGGYTF	TGTGCCAGCAACCAAAGTAGGGGGAAGGGTGGCTACACCTTC
TRBJ2-3	NA	TRBV11-2	NA	CASSSPGGGTLNTQYF	TGTGCCAGCAGCTCCCCGGGGGGCGGGACCCTTAATACGCAGTATTTT
TRBJ2-7	NA	TRBV6-1	NA	CASSDSRDTYSYEQYF	TGTGCCAGCAGTGATTCTCGGGACACCTACTCCTACGAGCAGTACTTC
TRBJ2-7	once	TRBV12-3/TRBV12-4	NA	CASTRETGDEQYF	TGTGCCAGCACGAGGGAGACTGGTGACGAGCAGTACTTC
TRBJ2-5	NA	TRBV2	TRBD2	CASTRGLQETQYF	TGTGCCAGCACGCGGGGGTTACAAGAGACCCAGTACTTC
TRBJ1-1	once	TRBV6-5	NA	CASSLDRNTEAFF	TGTGCCAGCAGCCTGGACAGGAACACTGAAGCTTTCTTT
TRBJ2-5	few	TRBV7-9	TRBD1	CATTRRGETQYF	TGTGCCACTACCCGCAGGGGGGAGACCCAGTACTTC
TRBJ2-5	NA	TRBV4-1	TRBD2	CASSQGFLLRASGREETQYF	TGCGCCAGCAGCCAAGGATTTCTTCTTAGGGCTAGCGGGAGGGAAGAGACCCAGTACTTC
TRBJ1-1	once	TRBV5-1	TRBD1	CASRRQGAGTEAFF	TGCGCCAGCAGGCGCCAGGGGGCCGGCACTGAAGCTTTCTTT
TRBJ2-1	NA	TRBV24-1	NA	CATSDSGSYNEQFF	TGTGCCACCAGTGACAGTGGCTCCTACAATGAGCAGTTCTTC
TRBJ2-1	NA	TRBV6-2/TRBV6-3	TRBD2	CASSRLAGASGAYNEQFF	TGTGCCAGCAGTAGGCTAGCGGGAGCTTCGGGCGCCTACAATGAGCAGTTCTTC
TRBJ1-1	NA	TRBV30	NA	CAWRFLRDGGRTEAFF	TGTGCCTGGAGATTTCTCCGGGACGGGGGTAGGACTGAAGCTTTCTTT
TRBJ1-4	NA	TRBV3-1/TRBV3-2	TRBD1	CASSARQGNEKLFF	TGTGCCAGCAGCGCCCGACAGGGTAATGAAAAACTGTTTTTT
TRBJ2-1	NA	TRBV29-1	NA	CRAGSDGNEQFF	TGCAGGGCGGGAAGCGACGGGAATGAGCAGTTCTTC
TRBJ2-7	NA	TRBV3-1/TRBV3-2	NA	CASSHRFGEQYF	TGTGCCAGCAGCCACAGGTTCGGTGAGCAGTACTTC
TRBJ1-2	NA	TRBV30	TRBD1	CAWSVGQGGYTF	TGTGCCTGGAGTGTAGGACAGGGCGGCTACACCTTC
TRBJ1-2	NA	TRBV11-2	NA	CASSSLRILQGLYGYTF	TGTGCCAGCAGCAGCCTAAGAATATTACAGGGATTGTATGGCTACACCTTC
TRBJ2-7	NA	TRBV7-2	NA	CASSLEEVYEQYF	TGTGCCAGCAGCTTAGAAGAGGTCTACGAGCAGTACTTC
TRBJ1-3	NA	TRBV4-1	TRBD1	CASSQEGQGTRSGNTIYF	TGCGCCAGCAGCCAAGAGGGACAGGGGACGCGGTCTGGAAACACCATATATTTT
TRBJ1-5	NA	TRBV6-1	NA	CASSYYDQPQHF	TGTGCCAGCAGTTATTATGATCAGCCCCAGCATTTT
TRBJ1-4	NA	TRBV5-4	NA	CASSFDGGYDEKLFF	TGTGCCAGCAGTTTTGATGGGGGGTATGATGAAAAACTGTTTTTT
TRBJ2-6	NA	TRBV13	NA	CASSFGEPLSGANVLTF	TGTGCCAGCAGCTTCGGGGAACCTCTCTCTGGGGCCAACGTCCTGACTTTC
TRBJ1-1	NA	TRBV29-1	TRBD1	CSAGRDRANTEAFF	TGCAGCGCCGGAAGGGACAGGGCTAACACTGAAGCTTTCTTT
TRBJ2-1	NA	TRBV7-2	TRBD2	CASSLGTSGHNEQFF	TGTGCCAGCAGCTTAGGGACTAGCGGCCACAATGAGCAGTTCTTC
TRBJ1-5	NA	TRBV24-1	NA	CATSGAQGGQPQHF	TGTGCCACCAGCGGCGCGCAGGGCGGACAGCCCCAGCATTTT
TRBJ1-2	NA	TRBV6-6	NA	CASSQGYGYTF	TGTGCCAGCAGCCAGGGCTATGGCTACACCTTC
TRBJ1-6	NA	TRBV4-3	NA	CASSQGWGVPNSPLHF	TGCGCCAGCAGCCAAGGCTGGGGGGTTCCAAATTCACCCCTCCACTTT
TRBJ2-1	once	TRBV29-1	TRBD1	CSVWDSRYNEQFF	TGCAGCGTTTGGGACAGCCGTTACAATGAGCAGTTCTTC
TRBJ1-5	NA	TRBV28	NA	CATKGGNQPQHF	TGTGCCACCAAGGGGGGCAATCAGCCCCAGCATTTT